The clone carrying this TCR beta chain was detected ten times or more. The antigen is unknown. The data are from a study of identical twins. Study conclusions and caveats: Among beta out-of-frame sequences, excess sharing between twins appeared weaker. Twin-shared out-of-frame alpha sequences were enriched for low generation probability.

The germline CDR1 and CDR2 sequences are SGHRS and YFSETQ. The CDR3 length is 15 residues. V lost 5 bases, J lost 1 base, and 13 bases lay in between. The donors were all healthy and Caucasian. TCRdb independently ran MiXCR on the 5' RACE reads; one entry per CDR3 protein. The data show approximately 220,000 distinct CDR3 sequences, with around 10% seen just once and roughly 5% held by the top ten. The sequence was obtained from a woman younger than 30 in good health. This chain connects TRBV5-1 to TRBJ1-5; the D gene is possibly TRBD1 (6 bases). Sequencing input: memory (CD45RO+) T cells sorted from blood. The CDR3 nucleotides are TGCGCCAGCAGGCCGACAGGTTACAGCAATCAGCCCCAGCATTTT. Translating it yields CASRPTGYSNQPQHF.